This T cell receptor (beta chain) derives from a study of T cells in Graves' hyperthyroidism and ophthalmopathy. The investigators amplified TCR beta CDR3 regions from RNA transcripts. A set of HTBI primers served as the primers for a first-round RT-PCR of the TCR CDR3. MiXCR, applied by TCRdb to the multiplex PCR reads, yields one record per CDR3 protein. Among around 540,000 distinct CDR3 sequences, about 16% were seen once, and the ten largest hold roughly 29%. V lost 0 bases and J 4 bases, leaving 10 bases between the germline ends. The CDR3 covers 16 residues. From germline, CDR1 is LGHNA and CDR2 YSLEER. This clonotype came up a few times. A roughly 9.1 ml volume of fresh peripheral blood provided the PBMCs.

This sequence was found in a woman under 40 with Graves' ophthalmopathy. Sequencing was done on a sample of blood. J is TRBJ2-6 and V is TRBV4-3, with D possibly being TRBD1 or TRBD2 (5 bases each). The CDR3 loop is CASSQDGAGGANVLTF. The CDR3 DNA reads TGCGCCAGCAGCCAAGATGGGGCGGGCGGGGCCAACGTCCTGACTTTC.